This T cell receptor beta chain comes out of a study of shared clonotypes between healthy human individuals. CDR1 SGHTA and CDR2 FQGNSA come from the germline V gene. This CDR3 contains 14 residues. With V trimmed by 4 bases and J by 0 bases, 0 bases remained unmatched. Of note for this clone: The antigen is undetermined.

Profiling relied on immunoSEQ multiplex PCR, and the TCRdb table lists in-frame clones only, not all of them. The table shows approximately 2,200,000 clones, with approximately 94% occurring only once. Study-level findings and limits: Naive CD4 clonotypes were shared across a handful of donors at roughly 5.3%. Naive subsets tended to show greater estimated richness than memory subsets.

CD45RO-negative cells were positively selected for CCR7, leaving out terminally differentiated effector memory CD45RA+ cells. Material for sequencing was naive CD8+ T cells from PBMCs. The chain is built from TRBV7-2 and TRBJ1-2, with 9 nucleotides matching TRBD1. This TCR was recovered from a young man in good health. Some clones in this sample may be carry-over from other donors' samples. The CDR3 DNA is TGTGCCAGCAGCTGGGACAGGGCTAACTATGGCTACACCTTC. Its translation is CASSWDRANYGYTF.